This entry lists 27 T cell receptor beta chains sequenced from one sample in a study of blood T cell repertoires in COVID-19 (dated by TCRdb to 2018 to 2021). The method was the immunoSEQ multiplex PCR assay. The clones in this table, taken by TCRdb from immuneACCESS, are in-frame only. Not every clone is retained; where verified, under half of the shortfall comes from an unresolved V gene, and the cause of the rest is unknown. This sample holds about 180,000 clones; approximately 85% were observed only once. The top ten clones comprise around 3% of the sample. The sample taken for sequencing was peripheral blood. The source is a man aged 55-75 years with acute or convalescent COVID-19.

The chain carries TRBV7-8 and TRBJ2-1, with 11 bases aligning to TRBD2. Losses at the gene ends were 5 bases for V and 9 bases for J; bases not matched to a gene: 9. This CDR3 has 15 residues. Germline values: CDR1 SGHVS, CDR2 FQNEAQ. This chain's CDR3 is CASSPGASGRFEQFF. CDR3 nucleotides: TGTGCCAGCAGCCCCGGCGCTAGCGGGAGGTTTGAGCAGTTCTTC.

The chain combines TRBV24-1 with TRBJ2-3; 10 positions match TRBD2. The CDR3 sequence is 17 residues long. Germline lookup yields CDR1 KGHDR and CDR2 SFDVKD. Unmatched junction bases numbered 10, after V lost 5 bases and J lost 3 bases. CDR3 in DNA: TGTGCCACCAGTGGAGGAAGCGGGAGGGCGGGGACAGATACGCAGTATTTT. Its protein is CATSGGSGRAGTDTQYF.

The chain joins TRBV7-9 to TRBJ2-3; the D is unclear. Germline V gene data show CDR1 as SEHNR and CDR2 as FQNEAQ (reference sequence). Trimming took off 5 bases at V and 2 bases at J, with 17 bases between the two ends. The CDR3 length is 16 residues. The DNA for the CDR3 is TGTGCCAGCAGCAACACTTCGCGGCCACTCACAGATACGCAGTATTTT. This codes for CASSNTSRPLTDTQYF.

The chain joins TRBV27 to TRBJ2-7; 7 nucleotides agree with TRBD1. Looked up from germline, CDR1 is MNHEY and CDR2 is SMNVEV (reference sequence). With V trimmed by 5 bases and J by 5 bases, 12 bases remained unmatched. This CDR3 spans 15 amino acids. The CDR3 sequence: CASSPPGTGAHEQYF. In DNA form, the CDR3 reads TGTGCCAGCAGTCCCCCCGGAACAGGGGCCCACGAGCAGTACTTC.

This rearrangement joins TRBV5-1 to TRBJ2-1, with 9 positions matching TRBD2. Germline trimming cut 5 bases from V and 6 bases from J; bases unmatched to any gene: 9. This CDR3 has 15 amino acids. Germline CDR1 SGHRS, CDR2 YFSETQ. The CDR3 DNA follows: TGCGCCAGCAGAGACGGCAGCGGGAGGACCAATGAGCAGTTCTTC. Translating it yields CASRDGSGRTNEQFF.

This chain connects TRBV20-1 to TRBJ2-1; 11 nucleotides match TRBD2. Per the germline V gene, CDR1 is DFQATT and CDR2 is SNEGSKA (reference sequence). The V segment lost 3 bases and the J segment 5 bases; nucleotides outside the gene matches: 3. The CDR3 spans 14 residues. DNA for the CDR3: TGCAGTGCTAGTAAACTAGCGGGAGACAATGAGCAGTTCTTC. Protein: CSASKLAGDNEQFF.

The genes are TRBV7-8 and TRBJ1-2; 7 bases agree with TRBD1. The CDR3 extends over 13 amino acids. Germline V gene lookup returns CDR1 SGHVS and CDR2 FQNEAQ. V trimming: 3 bases; J trimming: 7 bases; junction bases outside the gene matches: 5. As DNA, the CDR3 is TGTGCCAGCAGCTTGGGAAGGGGGCTTGGCTACACCTTC. Residues: CASSLGRGLGYTF.

The CDR3 region is CSVYIKTTGLGYEQYF. The CDR3 DNA sequence: TGCAGCGTCTATATAAAAACGACAGGGTTGGGGTACGAGCAGTACTTC. This chain joins TRBV29-1 and TRBJ2-7, with TRBD1 identical over 7 bases. The CDR3 extends over 16 amino acids. CDR1 and CDR2 (germline): SQVTM, ANQGSEA. J lost 4 bases, V lost 6 bases, and 18 bases had no gene match.

V is TRBV28 and J is TRBJ2-7; 11 bases fit TRBD2. With 11 bases clipped from V and 3 bases from J, the junction kept 6 bases outside the gene matches. The length of the CDR3 is 13 residues. Germline-derived CDR1 and CDR2 are MDHEN and SYDVKM. The CDR3 DNA reads TGTGCCCCCGGGACTAGCGGCATCTACGAGCAGTACTTC. This translates into CAPGTSGIYEQYF. Together with reference TRBV28 and TRBJ2-7, the CDR3 gives the full variable domain: DVKVTQSSRYLVKRTGEKVFLECVQDMDHENMFWYRQDPGLGLRLIYFSYDVKMKEKGDIPEGYSVSREKKERFSLILESASTNQTSMYLCAPGTSGIYEQYFGPGTRLTVT.

Only one count was recorded for this clone. The gene calls are TRBV19 and TRBJ1-5; D is ambiguous. Trimming took off 4 bases at V and 3 bases at J, with 10 bases between the two ends. In germline, CDR1 is LNHDA, CDR2 SQIVND (reference sequence). The CDR3 contains 14 residues. The CDR3 DNA sequence: TGTGCCAGTAGTACCAGGCAGGTCAATCAGCCCCAGCATTTT. This sequence encodes CASSTRQVNQPQHF.

The chain is built from TRBV30 and TRBJ1-5; no clear D gene. The CDR3 spans 13 residues. Germline V gene sequence: CDR1 GTSNPN, CDR2 SVGIG (reference sequence). V was cut by 2 bases and J by 4 bases, with 9 bases left in between. The CDR3 nucleotides read TGTGCCTGGAGTTTCCGGAGTAATCAGCCCCAGCATTTT. It translates to CAWSFRSNQPQHF.

A single count supports this clone. The chain combines TRBV27 with TRBJ2-7, with 7 bases aligning to TRBD2. Germline assignment: CDR1 MNHEY and CDR2 SMNVEV (reference sequence). The CDR3 length is 13 residues. V lost 2 bases to trimming and J lost 7 bases; unmatched junction nucleotides: 5. CDR3: CASSLRLAGEQYF. The DNA of the CDR3 is TGTGCCAGCAGTTTAAGACTAGCTGGTGAGCAGTACTTC.

This chain connects TRBV5-1 to TRBJ1-4; 11 nucleotides agree with TRBD1. Germline V lookup: CDR1 SGHRS, CDR2 YFSETQ. The CDR3 consists of 17 residues. The V and J ends lost 4 bases and 6 bases, in that order; junction bases with no gene match: 11. Written as DNA, the CDR3 is TGCGCCAGCAGCCCCGGGACAGGGGGGAGGAACGATGAAAAACTGTTTTTT. Translated: CASSPGTGGRNDEKLFF.

The V and J genes are TRBV10-1 and TRBJ2-2; weak D call: TRBD2 (5 bases). Trimming removed 8 bases from V and 3 bases from J, with 10 bases in between. CDR1 WNHNN and CDR2 SYGVQD come from the germline V gene (reference sequence). The CDR3 sequence is 13 residues long. The CDR3: CASHQRYTGELFF. The CDR3 DNA sequence: TGCGCCAGCCACCAGCGGTACACCGGGGAGCTGTTTTTT.

The table lists this clone with a few counts. The chain uses TRBV27 and TRBJ2-7; the match to TRBD1 covers 7 bases. Per the germline V gene, CDR1 is MNHEY and CDR2 is SMNVEV (reference sequence). The CDR3 length is 15 residues. V dropped 7 bases and J dropped 4; count of bases not matched to a gene: 13. The CDR3 DNA reads as TGTGCCAGCACCACAAACCGGGACAGTGTTTACGAGCAGTACTTC. Amino acids: CASTTNRDSVYEQYF.

The rearrangement links TRBV27 to TRBJ1-2; 7 positions match TRBD1. With 5 bases clipped from V and 7 bases from J, the junction kept 10 bases outside the gene matches. The length of the CDR3 is 14 residues. In germline, CDR1 is MNHEY, CDR2 SMNVEV (reference sequence). CDR3 residues: CASSPVTGVSGYTF. In nucleotides, the CDR3 is TGTGCCAGCAGTCCTGTAACAGGGGTCTCTGGCTACACCTTC.

This sequence joins TRBV27 and TRBJ2-1; the D gene is possibly TRBD2 (5 bases). V lost 7 bases to trimming and J lost 6 bases, with 13 bases between them. Germline lookup yields CDR1 MNHEY and CDR2 SMNVEV (reference sequence). The CDR3 extends over 13 amino acids. The chain's CDR3 is CASMERISNEQFF. The CDR3 region has the DNA TGTGCCAGCATGGAGCGGATAAGCAATGAGCAGTTCTTC.

This chain's CDR3 is CASSRDRYEQYF. The CDR3 DNA reads TGTGCCAGCAGCCGCGATCGTTACGAGCAGTACTTC. This sequence joins TRBV7-9 and TRBJ2-7; D not certain. Trimming shortened V by 5 bases and J by 4 bases, and 9 bases separated the two germline ends. Germline loops: CDR1 SEHNR, CDR2 FQNEAQ (reference sequence). The CDR3 sequence is 12 residues long.

J is TRBJ1-4 and V is TRBV25-1; D is possibly TRBD1 (5 bases). CDR3 length equals 11 residues. V lost 8 bases, J lost 15 bases, and 16 bases lay in between. CDR1 is MGHDK, CDR2 SYGVNS, per germline. The CDR3 protein is CASRGLGGVFF. As DNA, the CDR3 is TGTGCCAGCCGAGGGTTGGGAGGGGTGTTTTTT.

The chain is built from TRBV6-5 and TRBJ1-1; no clear D gene. Germline loops: CDR1 MNHEY, CDR2 SVGAGI. CDR3 length: 13 residues. Trimming took 2 bases from V and 4 from J, leaving 8 bases between them. The CDR3 protein is CASSYGQSTEAFF. DNA of the CDR3: TGTGCCAGCAGTTACGGGCAGTCCACTGAAGCTTTCTTT.

This clone was seen just once. The chain joins TRBV28 to TRBJ1-1; possibly TRBD1 for D (5 bases). The CDR3 runs to 12 residues. Germline lookup yields CDR1 MDHEN and CDR2 SYDVKM. The V and J ends lost 6 bases and 13 bases respectively, with 18 bases between them. The CDR3 sequence: CASSLKGNIGFF. CDR3 in DNA: TGTGCCAGCAGCTTGAAGGGGAATATCGGTTTCTTT.

J is TRBJ2-1 and V is TRBV5-1; D ambiguous. Trimming removed 0 bases from V and 10 bases from J, with 11 bases in between. The CDR3 is 13 amino acids. CDR1 and CDR2 (germline): SGHRS, YFSETQ. CDR3 in DNA: TGCGCCAGCAGCTTGGTTCCCGTATCGGAGCAGTTCTTC. Translated, it gives CASSLVPVSEQFF.

This clone was picked up a small number of times. The chain combines TRBV9 with TRBJ1-5; perhaps TRBD1 as D (5 bases). Germline V gene data show CDR1 as SGDLS and CDR2 as YYNGEE. The V gene lost 4 bases and the J gene lost 2 bases, with 10 bases spanning the gap. The CDR3 has 14 amino acids. The DNA of the CDR3 is TGTGCCAGCAGCAGAAGGGGCGGCAATCAGCCCCAGCATTTT. It yields the protein CASSRRGGNQPQHF.

CDR3 loop: CASSPPGSGNTGELFF. For the CDR3, the DNA is TGTGCCAGCAGCCCCCCCGGTAGCGGGAACACCGGGGAGCTGTTTTTT. This rearrangement joins TRBV9 to TRBJ2-2; D might be TRBD2 (6 bases). Trimming cost V 4 bases and J 1 base, with 14 bases left between them. This CDR3 is built from 16 residues. In germline, CDR1 is SGDLS, CDR2 YYNGEE. Using reference TRBV9 and TRBJ2-2 for the parts outside the CDR3, the full variable domain is DSGVTQTPKHLITATGQRVTLRCSPRSGDLSVYWYQQSLDQGLQFLIQYYNGEERAKGNILERFSAQQFPDLHSELNLSSLELGDSALYFCASSPPGSGNTGELFFGEGSRLTVL.

This rearrangement joins TRBV5-1 to TRBJ2-7, with D maybe TRBD2 (6 bases). Germline V CDR1 and CDR2: SGHRS, YFSETQ. The CDR3 consists of 12 residues. Trimming stripped 4 bases from V and 4 bases from J, with 9 bases between. As DNA, the CDR3 is TGCGCCAGCAGCAACCGGGAGTACGAGCAGTACTTC. Protein: CASSNREYEQYF.

About this clone itself: Other nucleotide sequences in the sample specify the same CDR3. The CDR3 sequence is CASSFSGSGANVLTF. Here the CDR3 DNA reads TGTGCCAGCAGCTTTAGCGGGAGTGGGGCCAACGTCCTGACTTTC. The genes are TRBV7-2 and TRBJ2-6; 9 bases map to TRBD2. The CDR3 sequence is 15 residues long. CDR1 is SGHTA and CDR2 is FQGNSA in the germline V gene. With V trimmed by 3 bases and J by 3 bases, 0 bases remained unmatched.

This clone was recorded once. The chain joins TRBV4-3 to TRBJ1-3; possibly TRBD1 for D (5 bases). V shed 1 base and J shed 4 bases, with 11 bases lying between them. The germline V gene encodes CDR1 LGHNA and CDR2 YSLEER. The CDR3 is 15 residues long. CDR3 DNA: TGCGCCAGCAGCCAAGCCCCCGGGGGAGGAAACACCATATATTTT. Translating gives CASSQAPGGGNTIYF.